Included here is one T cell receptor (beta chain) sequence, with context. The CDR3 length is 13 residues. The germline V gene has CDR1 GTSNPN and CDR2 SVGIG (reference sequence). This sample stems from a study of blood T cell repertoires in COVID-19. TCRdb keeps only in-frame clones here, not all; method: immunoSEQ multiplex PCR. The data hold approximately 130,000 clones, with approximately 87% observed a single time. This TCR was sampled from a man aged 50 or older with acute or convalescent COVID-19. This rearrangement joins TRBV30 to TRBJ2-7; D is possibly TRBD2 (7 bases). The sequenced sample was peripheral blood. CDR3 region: CAVWGGGGYEQYF. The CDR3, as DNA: TGTGCGGTTTGGGGGGGAGGGGGATACGAGCAGTACTTC. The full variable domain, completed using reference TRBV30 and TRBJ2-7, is SQTIHQWPATLVQPVGSPLSLECTVEGTSNPNLYWYRQAAGRGLQLLFYSVGIGQISSEVPQNLSASRPQDRQFILSSKKLLLSDSGFYLCAVWGGGGYEQYFGPGTRLTVT.